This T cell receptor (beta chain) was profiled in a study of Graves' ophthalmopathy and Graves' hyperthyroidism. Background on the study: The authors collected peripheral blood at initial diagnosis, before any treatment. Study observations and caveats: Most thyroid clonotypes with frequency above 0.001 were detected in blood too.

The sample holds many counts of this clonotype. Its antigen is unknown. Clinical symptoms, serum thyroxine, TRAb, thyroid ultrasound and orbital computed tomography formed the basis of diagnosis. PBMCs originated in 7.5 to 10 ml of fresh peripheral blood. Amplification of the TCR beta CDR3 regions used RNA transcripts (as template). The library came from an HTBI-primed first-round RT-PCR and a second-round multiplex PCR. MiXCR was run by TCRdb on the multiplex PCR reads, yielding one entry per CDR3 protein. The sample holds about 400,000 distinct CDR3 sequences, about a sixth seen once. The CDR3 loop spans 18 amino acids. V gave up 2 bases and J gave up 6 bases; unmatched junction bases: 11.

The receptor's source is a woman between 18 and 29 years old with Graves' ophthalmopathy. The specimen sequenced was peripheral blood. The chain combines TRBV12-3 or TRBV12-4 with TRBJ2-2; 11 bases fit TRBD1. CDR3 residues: CASSLPKGTGGRPGELFF. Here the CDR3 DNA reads TGTGCCAGCAGTTTACCAAAAGGGACAGGGGGGCGTCCCGGGGAGCTGTTTTTT.